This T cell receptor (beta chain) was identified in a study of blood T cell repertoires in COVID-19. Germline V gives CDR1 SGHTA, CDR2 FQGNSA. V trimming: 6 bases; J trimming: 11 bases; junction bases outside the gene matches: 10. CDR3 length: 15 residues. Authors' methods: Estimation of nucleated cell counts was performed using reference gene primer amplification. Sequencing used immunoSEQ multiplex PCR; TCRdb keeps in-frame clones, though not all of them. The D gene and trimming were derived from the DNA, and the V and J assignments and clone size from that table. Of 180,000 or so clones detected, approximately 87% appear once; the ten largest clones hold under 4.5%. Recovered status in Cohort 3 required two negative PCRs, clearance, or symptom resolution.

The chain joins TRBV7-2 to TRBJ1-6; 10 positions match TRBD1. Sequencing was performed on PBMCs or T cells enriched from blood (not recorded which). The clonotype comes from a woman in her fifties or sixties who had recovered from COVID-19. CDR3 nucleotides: TGTGCCAGCAGATCCGGGACAGGGGTCCAAACACCCCTCCACTTT. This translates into CASRSGTGVQTPLHF.